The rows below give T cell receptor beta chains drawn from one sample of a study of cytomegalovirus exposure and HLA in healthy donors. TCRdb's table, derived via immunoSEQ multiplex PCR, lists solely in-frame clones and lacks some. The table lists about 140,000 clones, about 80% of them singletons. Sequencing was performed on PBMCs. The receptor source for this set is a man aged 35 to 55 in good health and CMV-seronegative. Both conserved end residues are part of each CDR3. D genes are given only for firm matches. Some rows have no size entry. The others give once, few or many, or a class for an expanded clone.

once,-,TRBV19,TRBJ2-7,CASSSGPSYEQYF,TGTGCCAGTAGTTCGGGTCCCTCCTACGAGCAGTACTTC
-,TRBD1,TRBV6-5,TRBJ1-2,CASSYSRQGLGGYTF,TGTGCCAGCAGTTACTCGAGACAGGGGCTTGGAGGCTACACCTTC
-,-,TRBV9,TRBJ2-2,CASSSRSQGFGELFF,TGTGCCAGCAGCTCACGCTCCCAGGGTTTCGGGGAGCTGTTTTTT
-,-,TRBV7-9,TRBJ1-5,CASSPNQPQHF,TGTGCCAGCAGCCCAAATCAGCCCCAGCATTTT
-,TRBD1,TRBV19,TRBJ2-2,CASYDRVNRLSTGELFF,TGTGCCAGTTATGACAGGGTTAATCGCTTATCCACCGGGGAGCTGTTTTTT
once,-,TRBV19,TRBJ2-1,CASNGEAGAMGNEQFF,TGTGCCAGTAACGGTGAGGCGGGGGCGATGGGGAATGAGCAGTTCTTC
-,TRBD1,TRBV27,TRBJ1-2,CASSTLRGRGNYGYTF,TGTGCCAGCAGTACCCTCAGGGGGCGAGGGAACTATGGCTACACCTTC
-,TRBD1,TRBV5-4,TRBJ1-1,CASRQDRAGVTEAFF,TGTGCCAGCAGGCAAGACAGGGCTGGCGTCACTGAAGCTTTCTTT
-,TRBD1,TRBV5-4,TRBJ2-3,CASNKPGQGKSDTQYF,TGTGCCAGCAACAAACCGGGACAGGGGAAGTCAGATACGCAGTATTTT
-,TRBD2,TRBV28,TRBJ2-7,CAALRGRGHAYEQYF,TGTGCCGCCTTACGGGGGAGGGGCCATGCCTACGAGCAGTACTTC
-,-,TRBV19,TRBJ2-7,CASSIAPVKHEQYF,TGTGCCAGTAGTATAGCCCCGGTAAAGCACGAGCAGTACTTC
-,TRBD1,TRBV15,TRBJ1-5,CATSTIGTGASNQPQHF,TGTGCCACCAGCACAATCGGGACAGGGGCTAGCAATCAGCCCCAGCATTTT
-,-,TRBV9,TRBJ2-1,CASSVTPGGNSYNEQFF,TGTGCCAGCAGCGTAACCCCAGGGGGGAACTCCTACAATGAGCAGTTCTTC
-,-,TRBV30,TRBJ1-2,CAWSLGPGGYGYTF,TGTGCCTGGAGTCTTGGCCCGGGGGGCTATGGCTACACCTTC
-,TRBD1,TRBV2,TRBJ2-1,CASIDRESYNEQFF,TGTGCCAGCATCGACAGGGAATCCTACAATGAGCAGTTCTTC
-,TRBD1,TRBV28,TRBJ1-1,CASNRDRGYTEAFF,TGTGCCAGCAACCGGGACAGGGGGTACACTGAAGCTTTCTTT
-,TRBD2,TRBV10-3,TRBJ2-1,CAISESLAGGPGEQFF,TGTGCCATCAGTGAGTCGTTAGCGGGGGGGCCGGGTGAGCAGTTCTTC
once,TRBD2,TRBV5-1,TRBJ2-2,CASSGKRGGPTGELFF,TGCGCCAGCAGCGGAAAGCGGGGGGGCCCCACCGGGGAGCTGTTTTTT
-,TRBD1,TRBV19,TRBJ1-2,CASSVGRDRVNYGYTF,TGTGCCAGTAGTGTGGGGCGGGACAGGGTGAACTATGGCTACACCTTC
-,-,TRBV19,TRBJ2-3,CASSSDRYPSTDTQYF,TGTGCCAGTAGTTCCGACAGGTACCCTAGCACAGATACGCAGTATTTT
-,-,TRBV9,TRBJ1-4,CASSYQGGDEKLFF,TGTGCCAGCAGCTACCAGGGCGGGGATGAAAAACTGTTTTTT
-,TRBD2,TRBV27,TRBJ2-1,CASSPAGGLYNEQFF,TGTGCCAGCAGTCCTGCGGGGGGCCTCTACAATGAGCAGTTCTTC
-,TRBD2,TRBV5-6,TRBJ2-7,CASSLKGTSGLYEQYF,TGTGCCAGCAGCTTGAAAGGGACTAGCGGACTCTACGAGCAGTACTTC
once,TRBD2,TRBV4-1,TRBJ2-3,CASSQDHPSGGGTDTQYF,TGCGCCAGCAGCCAAGATCATCCTAGCGGGGGGGGCACAGATACGCAGTATTTT
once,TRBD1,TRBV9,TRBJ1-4,CASSKTGEVDEKLFF,TGTGCCAGCAGCAAAACAGGGGAAGTTGATGAAAAACTGTTTTTT
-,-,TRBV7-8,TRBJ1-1,CASNGGSPNTEAFF,TGTGCCAGCAACGGAGGGTCTCCGAACACTGAAGCTTTCTTT
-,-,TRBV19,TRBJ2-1,CASSIGQNYNEQFF,TGTGCCAGTAGTATAGGTCAGAACTACAATGAGCAGTTCTTC
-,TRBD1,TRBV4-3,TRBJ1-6,CASSQDGTGGVGSPLHF,TGCGCCAGCAGCCAAGATGGGACAGGGGGAGTCGGTTCACCCCTCCACTTT
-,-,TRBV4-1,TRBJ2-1,CASSHPGRYNEQFF,TGCGCCAGCAGCCATCCAGGGCGGTACAATGAGCAGTTCTTC
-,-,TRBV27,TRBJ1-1,CASTQSRQTNTEAFF,TGTGCCAGCACCCAAAGCCGACAGACAAACACTGAAGCTTTCTTT
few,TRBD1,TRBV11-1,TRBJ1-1,CASSLGPGQGTAFF,TGTGCCAGCAGCTTAGGCCCCGGACAGGGTACAGCTTTCTTT
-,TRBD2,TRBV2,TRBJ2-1,CATRGARGRNEQFF,TGTGCCACGCGGGGGGCCCGGGGGAGAAATGAGCAGTTCTTC
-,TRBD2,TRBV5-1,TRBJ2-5,CASSTSGAQETQYF,TGCGCCAGCAGCACTAGCGGGGCCCAAGAGACCCAGTACTTC
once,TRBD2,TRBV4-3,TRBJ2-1,CASSLSGGDYNEQFF,TGCGCCAGCAGCCTTAGCGGGGGGGACTACAATGAGCAGTTCTTC
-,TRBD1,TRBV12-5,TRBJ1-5,CASGLDRDRGNQPQHF,TGTGCTAGTGGTTTGGACAGGGACAGGGGCAATCAGCCCCAGCATTTT
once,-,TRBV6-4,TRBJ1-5,CASSVYWRGLPNQPQHF,TGTGCCAGCAGTGTCTATTGGCGGGGGCTACCTAATCAGCCCCAGCATTTT
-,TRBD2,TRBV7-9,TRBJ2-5,CASSLPSGGAGQETQYF,TGTGCCAGCAGCTTACCTAGCGGGGGGGCGGGGCAAGAGACCCAGTACTTC